The clone carrying this T cell receptor (beta chain) has a count of ten or more. Its antigen remains unknown. CDR1 is MDHEN and CDR2 is SYDVKM in the germline V gene. The CDR3 spans 15 residues. Trimming stripped 6 bases from V and 5 bases from J, with 20 bases between. These data belong to a study of T cells in Graves' hyperthyroidism and ophthalmopathy. General study results and limits: For ophthalmopathy, model prediction preceded onset by a median about 6 months.

There were TCR beta CDR3 regions amplified from RNA transcripts. An initial round of RT-PCR targeting the TCR CDR3 relied on the HTBI primer set. Via MiXCR, TCRdb re-called the multiplex PCR reads, giving one row per CDR3 protein. The table has a few hundred thousand distinct CDR3 sequences, approximately 15% seen once; the top ten hold 7.3%. This sequence joins TRBV28 and TRBJ2-7; no clear D gene. Source material: blood. This TCR was sampled from a woman aged 30 to 39 with Graves' hyperthyroidism. The DNA for the CDR3 is TGTGCCAGCAGGGCGGATAAACTGCTTCCTAACGAGCAGTACTTC. As protein: CASRADKLLPNEQYF.